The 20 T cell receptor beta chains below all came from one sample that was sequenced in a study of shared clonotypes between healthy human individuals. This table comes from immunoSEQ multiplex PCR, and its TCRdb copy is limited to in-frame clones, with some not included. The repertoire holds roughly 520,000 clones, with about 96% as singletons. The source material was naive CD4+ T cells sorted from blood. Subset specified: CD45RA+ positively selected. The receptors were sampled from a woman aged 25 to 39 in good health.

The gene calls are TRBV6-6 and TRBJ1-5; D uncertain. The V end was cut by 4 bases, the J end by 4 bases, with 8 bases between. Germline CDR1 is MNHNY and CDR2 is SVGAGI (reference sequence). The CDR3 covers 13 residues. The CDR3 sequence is CASSLQKNQPQHF. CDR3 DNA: TGTGCCAGCAGTTTGCAGAAGAATCAGCCCCAGCATTTT.

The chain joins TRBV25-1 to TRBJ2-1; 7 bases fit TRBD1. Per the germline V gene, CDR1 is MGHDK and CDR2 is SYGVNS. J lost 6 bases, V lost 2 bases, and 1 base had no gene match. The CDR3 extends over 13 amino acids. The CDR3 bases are TGTGCCAGCAGTGAACACAGGGGCAATGAGCAGTTCTTC. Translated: CASSEHRGNEQFF.

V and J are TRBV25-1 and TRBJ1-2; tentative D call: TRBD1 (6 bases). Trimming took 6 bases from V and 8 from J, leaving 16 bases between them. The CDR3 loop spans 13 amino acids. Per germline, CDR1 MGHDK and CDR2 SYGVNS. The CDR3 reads CASSRDNTLGYTF. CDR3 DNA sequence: TGTGCCAGCAGCCGGGACAACACTCTGGGCTACACCTTC.

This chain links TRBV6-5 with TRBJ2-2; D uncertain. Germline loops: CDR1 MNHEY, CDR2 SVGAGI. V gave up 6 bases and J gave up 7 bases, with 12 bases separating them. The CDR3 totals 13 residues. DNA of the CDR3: TGTGCCAGCAGCCACCAGGACGGCGGGGAGCTGTTTTTT. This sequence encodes CASSHQDGGELFF.

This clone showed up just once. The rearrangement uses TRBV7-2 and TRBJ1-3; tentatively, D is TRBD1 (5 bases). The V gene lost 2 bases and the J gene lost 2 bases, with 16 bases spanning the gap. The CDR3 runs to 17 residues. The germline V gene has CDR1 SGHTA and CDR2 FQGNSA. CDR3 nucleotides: TGTGCCAGCAGCTTAATGGTTTGGGCCAGGGCTGGAAACACCATATATTTT. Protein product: CASSLMVWARAGNTIYF.

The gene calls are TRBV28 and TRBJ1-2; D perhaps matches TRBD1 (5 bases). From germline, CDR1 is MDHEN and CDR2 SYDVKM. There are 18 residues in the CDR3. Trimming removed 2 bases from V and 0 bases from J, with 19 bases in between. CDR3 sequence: CASSLLVGGRGANYGYTF. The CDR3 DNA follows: TGTGCCAGCAGTTTACTTGTCGGCGGGAGGGGCGCTAACTATGGCTACACCTTC.

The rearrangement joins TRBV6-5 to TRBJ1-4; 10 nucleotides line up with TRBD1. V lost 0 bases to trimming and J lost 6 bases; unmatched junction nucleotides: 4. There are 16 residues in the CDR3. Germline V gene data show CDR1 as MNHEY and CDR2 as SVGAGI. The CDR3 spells CASSYSSGTGDEKLFF. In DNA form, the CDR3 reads TGTGCCAGCAGTTACTCCTCCGGGACAGGGGATGAAAAACTGTTTTTT.

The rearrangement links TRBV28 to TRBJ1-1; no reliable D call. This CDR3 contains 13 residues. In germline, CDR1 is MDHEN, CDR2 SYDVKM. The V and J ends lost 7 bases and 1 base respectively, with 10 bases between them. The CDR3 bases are TGTGCCAGCAACGAGGACTCGAACACTGAAGCTTTCTTT. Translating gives CASNEDSNTEAFF.

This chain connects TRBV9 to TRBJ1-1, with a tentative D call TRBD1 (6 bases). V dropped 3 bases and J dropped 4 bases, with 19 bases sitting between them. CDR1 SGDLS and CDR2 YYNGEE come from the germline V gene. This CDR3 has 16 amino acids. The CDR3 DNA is TGTGCCAGCAGCGCTTACCCCGGGACAACATCCACTGAAGCTTTCTTT. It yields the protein CASSAYPGTTSTEAFF.

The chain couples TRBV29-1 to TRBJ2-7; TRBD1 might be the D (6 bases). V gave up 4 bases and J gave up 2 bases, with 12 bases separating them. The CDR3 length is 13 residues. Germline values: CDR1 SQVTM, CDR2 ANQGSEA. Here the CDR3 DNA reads TGCAGCGTTGGACAGGCCCGAACCTACGAGCAGTACTTC. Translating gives CSVGQARTYEQYF.

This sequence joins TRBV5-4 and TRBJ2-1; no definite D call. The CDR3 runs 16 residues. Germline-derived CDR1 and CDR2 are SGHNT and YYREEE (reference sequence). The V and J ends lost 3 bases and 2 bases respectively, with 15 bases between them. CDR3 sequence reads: CASSSPYLNPYNEQFF. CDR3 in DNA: TGTGCCAGCAGCTCACCTTACCTAAACCCCTACAATGAGCAGTTCTTC. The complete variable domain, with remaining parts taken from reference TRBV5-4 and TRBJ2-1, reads ETGVTQSPTHLIKTRGQQVTLRCSSQSGHNTVSWYQQALGQGPQFIFQYYREEENGRGNFPPRFSGLQFPNYSSELNVNALELDDSALYLCASSSPYLNPYNEQFFGPGTRLTVL.

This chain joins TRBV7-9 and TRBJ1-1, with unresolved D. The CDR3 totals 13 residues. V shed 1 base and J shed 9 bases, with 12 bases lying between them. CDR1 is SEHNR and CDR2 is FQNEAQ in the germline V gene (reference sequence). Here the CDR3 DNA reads TGTGCCAGCAGCTTAGGTGGACGGAGACAAGCTTTCTTT. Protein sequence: CASSLGGRRQAFF.

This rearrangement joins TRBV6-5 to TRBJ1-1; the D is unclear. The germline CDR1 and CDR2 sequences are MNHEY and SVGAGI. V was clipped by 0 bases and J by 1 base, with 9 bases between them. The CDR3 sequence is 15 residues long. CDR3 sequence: CASSYSVQPNTEAFF. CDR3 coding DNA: TGTGCCAGCAGTTACTCAGTGCAGCCGAACACTGAAGCTTTCTTT.

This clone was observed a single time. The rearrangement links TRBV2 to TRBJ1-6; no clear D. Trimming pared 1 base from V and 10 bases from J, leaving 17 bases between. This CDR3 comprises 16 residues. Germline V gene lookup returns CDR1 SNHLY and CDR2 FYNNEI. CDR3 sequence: CASSEDVQRLGSPLHF. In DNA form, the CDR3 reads TGTGCCAGCAGTGAAGATGTACAGCGCCTTGGGTCACCCCTCCACTTT.

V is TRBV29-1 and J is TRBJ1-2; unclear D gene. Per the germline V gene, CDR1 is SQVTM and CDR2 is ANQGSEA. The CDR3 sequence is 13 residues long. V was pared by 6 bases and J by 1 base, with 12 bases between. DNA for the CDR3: TGCAGCGTCGCGGATTCCTTTAACTATGGCTACACCTTC. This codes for CSVADSFNYGYTF.

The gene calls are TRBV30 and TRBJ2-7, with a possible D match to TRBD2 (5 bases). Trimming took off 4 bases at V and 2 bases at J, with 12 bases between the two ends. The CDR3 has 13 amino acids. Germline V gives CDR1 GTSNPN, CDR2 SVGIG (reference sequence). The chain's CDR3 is CAWNVGVPYEQYF. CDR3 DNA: TGTGCCTGGAACGTCGGGGTCCCCTACGAGCAGTACTTC. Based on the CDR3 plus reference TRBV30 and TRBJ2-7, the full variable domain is SQTIHQWPATLVQPVGSPLSLECTVEGTSNPNLYWYRQAAGRGLQLLFYSVGIGQISSEVPQNLSASRPQDRQFILSSKKLLLSDSGFYLCAWNVGVPYEQYFGPGTRLTVT.

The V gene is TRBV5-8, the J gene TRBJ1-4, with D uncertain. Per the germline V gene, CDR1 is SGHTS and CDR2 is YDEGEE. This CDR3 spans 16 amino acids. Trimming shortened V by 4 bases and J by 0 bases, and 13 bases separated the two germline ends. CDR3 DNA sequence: TGTGCCAGCAGCGCCGGTCCCGCGGCAACTAATGAAAAACTGTTTTTT. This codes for CASSAGPAATNEKLFF.

The CDR3 bases are TGTGCCAGCGGTGGGGGGGGAACGGGAGAGACCCAGTACTTC. It encodes CASGGGGTGETQYF. V is TRBV27 and J is TRBJ2-5; 7 nucleotides align to TRBD2. The CDR3 runs 14 residues. Germline V gene lookup returns CDR1 MNHEY and CDR2 SMNVEV (reference sequence). After removal of 8 bases from V and 4 bases from J, the junction contained 10 bases not matched to a gene.

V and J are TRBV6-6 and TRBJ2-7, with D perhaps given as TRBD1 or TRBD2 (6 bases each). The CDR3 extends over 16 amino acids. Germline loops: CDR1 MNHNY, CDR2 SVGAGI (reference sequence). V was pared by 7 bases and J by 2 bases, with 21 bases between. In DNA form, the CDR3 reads TGTGCCAGCAAAAAAATGGGGGGCGTTACACCCTACGAGCAGTACTTC. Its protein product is CASKKMGGVTPYEQYF.

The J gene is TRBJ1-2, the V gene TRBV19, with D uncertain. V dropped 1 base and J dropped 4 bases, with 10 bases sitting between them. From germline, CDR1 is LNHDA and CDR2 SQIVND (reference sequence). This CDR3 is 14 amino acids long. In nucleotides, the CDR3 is TGTGCCAGTAGTATAGTTGCAAACTCCTATGGCTACACCTTC. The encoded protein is CASSIVANSYGYTF.